Presented here are 32 T cell receptor beta chains from one specimen sequenced in a study of beta chain features in type 1 diabetes. The isolated RNA, all of it, was reverse transcribed, so expressed TCRB transcripts were what got sequenced. This table comes from immunoSEQ multiplex PCR, and its TCRdb copy is limited to in-frame clones, with some not included. The sample yields approximately 340,000 clones, around 15% seen once. Sequencing was performed on naive CD4+ T cells from blood. The receptors stem from a woman younger than 35 in good health.

The genes are TRBV7-2 and TRBJ2-1; 14 bases match TRBD2. J lost 7 bases, V lost 4 bases, and 6 bases had no gene match. Germline V gene lookup returns CDR1 SGHTA and CDR2 FQGNSA. The CDR3 runs 16 residues. Written as DNA, the CDR3 is TGTGCCAGCAGCTCCTCCCGGACTAGCGGGAGGAATGAGCAGTTCTTC. Residues: CASSSSRTSGRNEQFF.

The V call is TRBV9, the J call TRBJ1-2, with D tentatively TRBD1 (5 bases). This CDR3 is built from 14 residues. Germline V gene lookup returns CDR1 SGDLS and CDR2 YYNGEE. Trimming shortened V by 0 bases and J by 5 bases, and 11 bases separated the two germline ends. The chain's CDR3 is CASSVERGLYGYTF. Written as DNA, the CDR3 is TGTGCCAGCAGCGTAGAAAGGGGTTTATATGGCTACACCTTC.

V usage is TRBV29-1 and J usage is TRBJ2-7; TRBD2 might be the D (5 bases). Germline loops: CDR1 SQVTM, CDR2 ANQGSEA. With 4 bases removed from V and 2 bases from J, the gap between germline ends came to 6 bases. The CDR3 is made up of 11 amino acids. CDR3 coding DNA: TGCAGCGTTGGGGAGACCTACGAGCAGTACTTC. Its translation is CSVGETYEQYF.

This clone was observed a few times. Other DNA sequences in the sample encode the same CDR3. CDR3 residues: CSARLDYEQFF. CDR3 DNA sequence: TGCAGTGCTAGACTAGACTATGAGCAGTTCTTC. The rearrangement joins TRBV20-1 to TRBJ2-1; D not resolved. V gave up 2 bases and J gave up 8 bases, with 7 bases separating them. Germline-derived CDR1 and CDR2 are DFQATT and SNEGSKA (reference sequence). The CDR3 sequence is 11 residues long.

This clone was found a few times. This chain uses TRBV7-9 with TRBJ1-5, with a possible D match to TRBD1 (5 bases). CDR1 is SEHNR, CDR2 FQNEAQ, per germline (reference sequence). V was cut by 1 base and J by 5 bases, with 12 bases left in between. The CDR3 length is 15 residues. In DNA form, the CDR3 reads TGTGCCAGCAGCTTAGGGGTGGCGGGGGATCAGCCCCAGCATTTT. As protein: CASSLGVAGDQPQHF.

Only a few counts were recorded for this clone. The J gene is TRBJ2-3, the V gene TRBV4-1, with a tentative D call TRBD2 (6 bases). Trimming pared 3 bases from V and 3 bases from J, leaving 19 bases between. Germline V lookup: CDR1 MGHRA, CDR2 YSYEKL. This CDR3 has 17 residues. The CDR3 sequence is CASSQAGLIATTDTQYF. In DNA, the CDR3 is TGCGCCAGCAGCCAGGCGGGACTCATAGCGACAACAGATACGCAGTATTTT.

This clone was picked up a small number of times. This rearrangement joins TRBV5-4 to TRBJ1-2; unclear D gene. With 3 bases removed from V and 5 bases from J, the gap between germline ends came to 11 bases. The CDR3 runs 13 residues. The V gene's germline CDR1 is SGHNT and CDR2 YYREEE (reference sequence). CDR3 DNA: TGTGCCAGCAGCTCGTTGAACGCGTATGGCTACACCTTC. It yields the protein CASSSLNAYGYTF.

This clone was counted only a few times. The rearrangement joins TRBV6-5 to TRBJ1-1; D is perhaps TRBD1 (5 bases). V was trimmed by 3 bases and J by 0 bases, leaving 8 bases between them. Germline CDR1 and CDR2: MNHEY and SVGAGI. CDR3 size: 14 residues. As DNA, the CDR3 is TGTGCCAGCAGTTATGACAGTTTGAACACTGAAGCTTTCTTT. It is translated as CASSYDSLNTEAFF.

The chain recombines TRBV5-1 with TRBJ2-3, with D perhaps TRBD2 (6 bases). This CDR3 region has 15 residues. Trimming removed 3 bases at V and 6 bases at J, with 17 bases between. Germline V gene sequence: CDR1 SGHRS, CDR2 YFSETQ. CDR3 in amino acids: CASSWRAEGPDTQYF. Written as DNA, the CDR3 is TGCGCCAGCAGCTGGAGAGCGGAGGGCCCGGATACGCAGTATTTT. Filled out from reference TRBV5-1 and TRBJ2-3, the complete variable domain reads KAGVTQTPRYLIKTRGQQVTLSCSPISGHRSVSWYQQTPGQGLQFLFEYFSETQRNKGNFPGRFSGRQFSNSRSEMNVSTLELGDSALYLCASSWRAEGPDTQYFGPGTRLTVL.

This clone was seen a few times. CDR3 loop: CASRLQGALTYNEQFF. CDR3 DNA: TGTGCCAGCAGGTTACAGGGGGCCCTAACCTACAATGAGCAGTTCTTC. The J gene is TRBJ2-1, the V gene TRBV2, with 9 bases lining up with TRBD1. V was clipped by 6 bases and J by 2 bases; unmatched bases: 8. The CDR3 runs 16 residues. Germline CDR1 SNHLY, CDR2 FYNNEI.

The sample holds a few counts of this clone. The rearrangement joins TRBV4-2 to TRBJ1-2, with 7 bases fitting TRBD1. The length of the CDR3 is 15 residues. The V gene end was trimmed by 0 bases and the J gene end by 8 bases; junction bases not matched to a gene: 9. Germline CDR1 is LGHNA and CDR2 is YNFKEQ. CDR3 sequence: CASSQDRRQGGGYTF. The CDR3 DNA reads TGTGCCAGCAGCCAAGATCGACGACAGGGTGGAGGCTACACCTTC.

The chain is built from TRBV25-1 and TRBJ2-7; 9 positions agree with TRBD1. V dropped 3 bases and J dropped 2; count of bases not matched to a gene: 2. In germline, CDR1 is MGHDK, CDR2 SYGVNS. The length of the CDR3 is 14 residues. The CDR3 here is CASSEGQGPYEQYF. CDR3 coding DNA: TGTGCCAGCAGTGAGGGACAGGGACCCTACGAGCAGTACTTC.

The chain combines TRBV5-5 with TRBJ2-7, with 11 bases lining up with TRBD1. CDR1 and CDR2 from the germline V gene are SGHKS and YYEKEE (reference sequence). The CDR3 runs to 16 residues. V was pared by 4 bases and J by 4 bases, with 10 bases of the junction left unmatched. The chain's CDR3 is CASSHPMGTGGYEQYF. The CDR3 bases are TGTGCCAGCAGCCACCCAATGGGGACAGGGGGGTACGAGCAGTACTTC.

This clone was detected a few times. This chain links TRBV5-1 with TRBJ2-3, with D perhaps matching TRBD1 (5 bases). V was cut by 2 bases and J by 1 base, with 14 bases left in between. The CDR3 has 16 amino acids. CDR1 is SGHRS and CDR2 is YFSETQ in the germline V gene. The chain's CDR3 is CASSFWQGARTDTQYF. CDR3 sequence (DNA): TGCGCCAGCAGCTTCTGGCAGGGCGCTCGCACAGATACGCAGTATTTT.

The chain is built from TRBV29-1 and TRBJ1-1; a possible D gene is TRBD1 (5 bases). Trimming took 7 bases from V and 0 from J, leaving 15 bases between them. In germline, CDR1 is SQVTM, CDR2 ANQGSEA. The CDR3 has 14 residues. The CDR3 protein is CSAWDFRMNTEAFF. The CDR3 DNA reads as TGCAGCGCCTGGGACTTCAGGATGAACACTGAAGCTTTCTTT.

This clone was observed a few times. The chain has TRBV4-3 and TRBJ1-2, with TRBD1 as a possible D gene (5 bases). V was trimmed by 0 bases and J by 3 bases, leaving 14 bases between them. The CDR3 totals 16 residues. Per the germline V gene, CDR1 is LGHNA and CDR2 is YSLEER. The CDR3 DNA reads TGCGCCAGCAGCCAAGAGTCCCAGGGCCAGGACTATGGCTACACCTTC. Protein sequence: CASSQESQGQDYGYTF.

The gene calls are TRBV5-1 and TRBJ2-3, with D possibly being TRBD2 (6 bases). Germline CDR1 reads SGHRS; CDR2 reads YFSETQ. This CDR3 is 12 amino acids long. V was shortened by 3 bases and J by 6 bases, with 8 bases between the two germline ends. In nucleotides, the CDR3 is TGCGCCAGCAGCTGGAGGGCGGATACGCAGTATTTT. Protein sequence: CASSWRADTQYF. Supplemented by reference TRBV5-1 and TRBJ2-3, the full variable domain reads KAGVTQTPRYLIKTRGQQVTLSCSPISGHRSVSWYQQTPGQGLQFLFEYFSETQRNKGNFPGRFSGRQFSNSRSEMNVSTLELGDSALYLCASSWRADTQYFGPGTRLTVL.

The chain carries TRBV7-9 and TRBJ2-7; the match to TRBD2 covers 9 bases. The CDR3 has 16 amino acids. Germline V gene sequence: CDR1 SEHNR, CDR2 FQNEAQ (reference sequence). Trimming took 3 bases from V and 2 from J; bases not matched to a gene: 8. CDR3 in amino acids: CASSFASGTTTYEQYF. Written as DNA, the CDR3 is TGTGCCAGCAGCTTTGCTAGCGGGACCACAACCTACGAGCAGTACTTC.

This clone was counted only a few times. Its ends do not fully match the called genes, so a read error is possible. The V and J genes are TRBV9 and TRBJ2-7, with TRBD2 identical over 7 bases. The germline V gene encodes CDR1 SGDLS and CDR2 YYNGEE. The CDR3 is 13 amino acids. The CDR3 region has the DNA TGTGCCAGCAGCCAAGAAAGCGGGACCGGCTTATCCTTC. Its protein product is CASSQESGTGLSF.

This clone was seen only a few times. V usage is TRBV7-6 and J usage is TRBJ2-7; 7 bases line up with TRBD2. The V gene end was trimmed by 5 bases and the J gene end by 2 bases; junction bases not matched to a gene: 9. From germline, CDR1 is SGHVS and CDR2 FNYEAQ. The CDR3 consists of 15 residues. CDR3 in DNA: TGTGCCAGCAGCCTAGGGATGCGGGAGCCCTACGAGCAGTACTTC. It is translated as CASSLGMREPYEQYF. Filled out from reference TRBV7-6 and TRBJ2-7, the complete variable domain reads GAGVSQSPRYKVTKRGQDVALRCDPISGHVSLYWYRQALGQGPEFLTYFNYEAQQDKSGLPNDRFSAERPEGSISTLTIQRTEQRDSAMYRCASSLGMREPYEQYFGPGTRLTVT.

This clone occurred a few times. The V gene is TRBV29-1, the J gene TRBJ1-3, with D tentatively TRBD1 (6 bases). The CDR3 covers 15 residues. CDR1 is SQVTM, CDR2 ANQGSEA, per germline. V lost 4 bases to trimming and J lost 4 bases, with 17 bases between them. The CDR3 region is CSVVSGRGPGNTIYF. For the CDR3, the DNA is TGCAGCGTTGTTTCGGGCAGGGGACCGGGAAACACCATATATTTT.

This chain connects TRBV5-1 to TRBJ2-3; 9 bases map to TRBD1. V was pared by 0 bases and J by 3 bases, with 2 bases of the junction left unmatched. Germline values: CDR1 SGHRS, CDR2 YFSETQ. The CDR3 is 15 amino acids. In nucleotides, the CDR3 is TGCGCCAGCAGCTTGGGACAGGGGGTAACAGATACGCAGTATTTT. Translated: CASSLGQGVTDTQYF.

The J gene is TRBJ2-7, the V gene TRBV27, with 10 bases identical to TRBD1. CDR3 length: 17 amino acids. Germline CDR1 and CDR2: MNHEY and SMNVEV (reference sequence). Trimming at V came to 6 bases and at J to 0 bases, leaving 11 bases not matched to a gene. The CDR3 nucleotides are TGTGCCAGCAGGGGGGGGACAGGGGCGTTCCGCTCCTACGAGCAGTACTTC. As protein: CASRGGTGAFRSYEQYF.

The V call is TRBV7-3, the J call TRBJ2-7; 15 nucleotides align to TRBD2. Germline V gene sequence: CDR1 SGHTA, CDR2 FQGTGA. CDR3 size: 17 residues. V shed 5 bases and J 0 bases; nucleotides not matched to a gene: 5. The CDR3 DNA reads TGTGCCAGCAGCCCAGGGACTAGCGGGGGGTTCTCCTACGAGCAGTACTTC. It codes for CASSPGTSGGFSYEQYF.

This clone has more than one count but fewer than ten. Other nucleotide sequences in the sample specify the same CDR3. The chain is built from TRBV4-2 and TRBJ2-7; 10 bases are shared with TRBD2. The CDR3 is made up of 16 amino acids. With 0 bases clipped from V and 4 bases from J, the junction kept 6 bases outside the gene matches. Germline V gives CDR1 LGHNA, CDR2 YNFKEQ. CDR3: CASSQDGTSGIYEQYF. CDR3 DNA: TGTGCCAGCAGCCAAGATGGCACTAGCGGGATATACGAGCAGTACTTC.

This clone was seen a few times. The V and J genes are TRBV30 and TRBJ2-2; TRBD1 is a possible D gene (6 bases). CDR1 GTSNPN and CDR2 SVGIG come from the germline V gene (reference sequence). V lost 7 bases to trimming and J lost 8 bases, with 17 bases between them. The CDR3 is made up of 13 amino acids. The CDR3 here is CAYPRLGAGELFF. The CDR3, as DNA: TGTGCCTACCCCCGACTGGGGGCTGGGGAGCTGTTTTTT.

The chain joins TRBV29-1 to TRBJ2-7; 9 positions match TRBD2. Germline-derived CDR1 and CDR2 are SQVTM and ANQGSEA. The trim removed 5 bases at V and 6 bases at J, leaving 14 bases unmatched. CDR3 length equals 15 residues. As DNA, the CDR3 is TGCAGCGTTTACGCTAGCGGGAAGGCCCGGGGCGAGCAGTACTTC. As protein: CSVYASGKARGEQYF.

This clone was observed a handful of times. The chain recombines TRBV5-1 with TRBJ2-1; 12 nucleotides line up with TRBD2. Germline values: CDR1 SGHRS, CDR2 YFSETQ. J lost 5 bases, V lost 5 bases, and 5 bases had no gene match. The CDR3 contains 15 residues. The CDR3 region has the DNA TGCGCCAGCAGTTGGCTAGCGGGAGGGGACAATGAGCAGTTCTTC. Protein: CASSWLAGGDNEQFF.

The chain uses TRBV28 and TRBJ2-6; perhaps TRBD2 as D (5 bases). Germline CDR1 reads MDHEN; CDR2 reads SYDVKM. The length of the CDR3 is 16 residues. V lost 2 bases and J 0 bases, leaving 8 bases between the germline ends. CDR3: CASSLAGNSGANVLTF. The CDR3 DNA follows: TGTGCCAGCAGTTTAGCCGGGAACTCTGGGGCCAACGTCCTGACTTTC.

The chain has TRBV4-1 and TRBJ1-2; TRBD1 aligns across 8 bases. Trimming at V came to 0 bases and at J to 8 bases, leaving 8 bases not matched to a gene. This CDR3 contains 15 residues. Germline-derived CDR1 and CDR2 are MGHRA and YSYEKL. CDR3 DNA sequence: TGCGCCAGCAGCCAAGATGGGCGGACAGGGAAAGGCTACACCTTC. The encoded protein is CASSQDGRTGKGYTF.

This clone showed up just a few times. The genes are TRBV5-1 and TRBJ2-6; 8 bases map to TRBD1. The germline V gene has CDR1 SGHRS and CDR2 YFSETQ. The CDR3 has 17 amino acids. The ends lost 1 base at V and 0 bases at J; junction bases unmatched: 3. CDR3: CASSLTDRGSGANVLTF. In nucleotides, the CDR3 is TGCGCCAGCAGCTTGACCGACAGGGGCTCTGGGGCCAACGTCCTGACTTTC.

This clone was counted a few times. The genes are TRBV7-8 and TRBJ1-1; TRBD1 matches 7 bases. Trimming cost V 5 bases and J 4 bases; bases outside gene matches: 7. This CDR3 region has 14 residues. The germline V gene has CDR1 SGHVS and CDR2 FQNEAQ. The CDR3 DNA reads as TGTGCCAGCAGCGTCGATACAGGGGTCACTGAAGCTTTCTTT. Translation: CASSVDTGVTEAFF. Full variable domain (outside the CDR3, taken from reference TRBV7-8 and TRBJ1-1): GAGVSQSPRYKVAKRGQDVALRCDPISGHVSLFWYQQALGQGPEFLTYFQNEAQLDKSGLPSDRFFAERPEGSVSTLKIQRTQQEDSAVYLCASSVDTGVTEAFFGQGTRLTVV.